Listed below are T cell receptor beta chains from one sample, sequenced in a study of cytomegalovirus exposure and HLA in healthy donors. TCRdb's copy holds only in-frame clones and misses some; the assay was immunoSEQ multiplex PCR. Altogether about 130,000 clones are present, roughly three quarters being singletons, with the ten largest covering around 3%. The sequenced sample consisted of PBMCs. All receptors come from a man in his forties in good health and CMV-seronegative. CDR3s include the opening cysteine and the closing phenylalanine or tryptophan. Each record gives: V gene, clone size, J gene, D gene, CDR3 DNA, CDR3 protein. The D gene is left open where the match is weak. Clone size is shown for a subset of rows, as once, few, many or a class of expanded clone.

v_gene: TRBV4-3; abundance: .; j_gene: TRBJ1-2; d_gene: TRBD1; CDR3nt: TGCGCCAGCAGCCAAGAGGAGGGGGCAGGCTATGGCTACACCTTC; CDR3aa: CASSQEEGAGYGYTF
v_gene: TRBV20-1; abundance: .; j_gene: TRBJ2-7; d_gene: .; CDR3nt: TGCAGTGCTGAAGGGGGCTACGAGCAGTACTTC; CDR3aa: CSAEGGYEQYF
v_gene: TRBV12-5; abundance: .; j_gene: TRBJ2-7; d_gene: .; CDR3nt: TGTGCTAGTGGGAGGGGGTTTTTCTCCTACGAGCAGTACTTC; CDR3aa: CASGRGFFSYEQYF
v_gene: TRBV27; abundance: .; j_gene: TRBJ1-6; d_gene: .; CDR3nt: TGTGCCAGCAGTTTATCGTTGGGAGGGGACCGAAATTCACCCCTCCACTTT; CDR3aa: CASSLSLGGDRNSPLHF
v_gene: TRBV11-2; abundance: .; j_gene: TRBJ2-5; d_gene: TRBD2; CDR3nt: TGTGCCAGCAGCTTAGCGCGGGGGGGAGAGACCCAGTACTTC; CDR3aa: CASSLARGGETQYF
v_gene: TRBV28; abundance: .; j_gene: TRBJ2-7; d_gene: TRBD1; CDR3nt: TGTGCCAGCAGCCTACAGGGGCGGAGGAACGAGCAGTACTTC; CDR3aa: CASSLQGRRNEQYF
v_gene: TRBV10-3; abundance: .; j_gene: TRBJ2-7; d_gene: TRBD1; CDR3nt: TGTGCCATCACGACGGGACAGGGGTTTTACGAGCAGTACTTC; CDR3aa: CAITTGQGFYEQYF
v_gene: TRBV28; abundance: once; j_gene: TRBJ1-2; d_gene: TRBD1; CDR3nt: TGTGCCAGCAGGGGACAGGGCGAGAACTATGGCTACACCTTC; CDR3aa: CASRGQGENYGYTF
v_gene: TRBV4-3; abundance: .; j_gene: TRBJ2-7; d_gene: TRBD2; CDR3nt: TGCGCCAGCAGCCAAGGCTGGGGGGGAGACGAGCAGTACTTC; CDR3aa: CASSQGWGGDEQYF
v_gene: TRBV9; abundance: .; j_gene: TRBJ2-7; d_gene: TRBD1; CDR3nt: TGTGCCAGCAGCGAGGGGACAGGGGGGTTATACGAGCAGTACTTC; CDR3aa: CASSEGTGGLYEQYF
v_gene: TRBV5-1; abundance: .; j_gene: TRBJ2-5; d_gene: .; CDR3nt: TGCGCCAGACCCTTCCGGGGGTCTTATAGAGAGACCCAGTACTTC; CDR3aa: CARPFRGSYRETQYF
v_gene: TRBV19; abundance: .; j_gene: TRBJ2-1; d_gene: .; CDR3nt: TGTGCCAGCACCTCGGGACACAGTTACAATGAGCAGTTCTTC; CDR3aa: CASTSGHSYNEQFF
v_gene: TRBV29-1; abundance: .; j_gene: TRBJ1-2; d_gene: .; CDR3nt: TGCAGCGTTGAAAAGCTGGGCGATCTCGATGGCTACACCTTC; CDR3aa: CSVEKLGDLDGYTF
v_gene: TRBV19; abundance: .; j_gene: TRBJ2-7; d_gene: TRBD2; CDR3nt: TGTGCCAGTAGTATTGTAGCGGGAGACAACGAGCAGTACTTC; CDR3aa: CASSIVAGDNEQYF
v_gene: TRBV4-2; abundance: .; j_gene: TRBJ1-5; d_gene: .; CDR3nt: TGTGCCAGCAGCCAAGGTAGAGAAAATCAGCCCCAGCATTTT; CDR3aa: CASSQGRENQPQHF
v_gene: TRBV2; abundance: .; j_gene: TRBJ1-6; d_gene: .; CDR3nt: TGTGCCACCTTACAGGGCGGCTCCTATAATTCACCCCTCCACTTT; CDR3aa: CATLQGGSYNSPLHF
v_gene: TRBV5-1; abundance: few; j_gene: TRBJ2-4; d_gene: TRBD1; CDR3nt: TGCGCCAGCGCCCCCGGGACAGGGGGTAGCATTCAGTACTTC; CDR3aa: CASAPGTGGSIQYF
v_gene: TRBV5-1; abundance: few; j_gene: TRBJ1-1; d_gene: TRBD1; CDR3nt: TGCGCCAGCAGCTTGGCCCCAGGGGGCGAACGCGCTTTCTTT; CDR3aa: CASSLAPGGERAFF
v_gene: TRBV5-1; abundance: .; j_gene: TRBJ2-7; d_gene: TRBD2; CDR3nt: TGCGCCAGCCGCCAGAGGTTCTTAGCGGGGGCCATTTACGAGCAGTACTTC; CDR3aa: CASRQRFLAGAIYEQYF
v_gene: TRBV10-3; abundance: .; j_gene: TRBJ2-1; d_gene: TRBD1; CDR3nt: TGTGCCATCACCGGACAGGGGAGGACAGACAATGAGCAGTTCTTC; CDR3aa: CAITGQGRTDNEQFF
v_gene: TRBV28; abundance: .; j_gene: TRBJ1-2; d_gene: TRBD1; CDR3nt: TGTGCCAGCAGTCCCAGCGCATGGACAGGGGGAGCAGCTGGCTACACCTTC; CDR3aa: CASSPSAWTGGAAGYTF
v_gene: TRBV14; abundance: once; j_gene: TRBJ1-1; d_gene: .; CDR3nt: TGTGCCAGCAGCCAAGAGGCGAACACTGAAGCTTTCTTT; CDR3aa: CASSQEANTEAFF
v_gene: TRBV29-1; abundance: few; j_gene: TRBJ2-7; d_gene: .; CDR3nt: TGCAGCGTTGTGGCCAGTTTGGGTGCAGGGTACGAGCAGTACTTC; CDR3aa: CSVVASLGAGYEQYF
v_gene: TRBV4-1; abundance: .; j_gene: TRBJ1-2; d_gene: .; CDR3nt: TGCGCCAGCAGCCAAGATCGCGTGGACGCAGCCTTGACCGGGGGGGGCTACACCTTC; CDR3aa: CASSQDRVDAALTGGGYTF
v_gene: TRBV7-9; abundance: .; j_gene: TRBJ2-5; d_gene: TRBD2; CDR3nt: TGTGCCAGCAGCCCCCTAGCGGGAGGGCCGCAAGAGACCCAGTACTTC; CDR3aa: CASSPLAGGPQETQYF
v_gene: TRBV5-1; abundance: .; j_gene: TRBJ2-1; d_gene: TRBD1; CDR3nt: TGCGCCAGCAGCCTAGGACAGGGCGGCAATGAGCAGTTCTTC; CDR3aa: CASSLGQGGNEQFF
v_gene: TRBV7-9; abundance: .; j_gene: TRBJ2-1; d_gene: TRBD1; CDR3nt: TGTGCCAGCAGCCCTGCGGACAGGGATCGGAATGAGCAGTTCTTC; CDR3aa: CASSPADRDRNEQFF
v_gene: TRBV27; abundance: .; j_gene: TRBJ2-7; d_gene: .; CDR3nt: TGTGCCAGCAGTTTGCAGGGTCCCTACGAGCAGTACTTC; CDR3aa: CASSLQGPYEQYF
v_gene: TRBV2; abundance: .; j_gene: TRBJ1-4; d_gene: .; CDR3nt: TGTGCCAGCAGTCAGGCAGGGTCGACTAATGAAAAACTGTTTTTT; CDR3aa: CASSQAGSTNEKLFF
v_gene: TRBV5-6; abundance: .; j_gene: TRBJ1-2; d_gene: .; CDR3nt: TGTGCCAGCAGCTTGTCTCCATCGGGGAACTATGGCTACACCTTC; CDR3aa: CASSLSPSGNYGYTF
v_gene: TRBV18; abundance: .; j_gene: TRBJ1-6; d_gene: .; CDR3nt: TGTGCCAGCTCACCGAGCGGGGATAGGGGTTCACCCCTCCACTTT; CDR3aa: CASSPSGDRGSPLHF
v_gene: TRBV7-6; abundance: .; j_gene: TRBJ2-3; d_gene: TRBD2; CDR3nt: TGTGCCAGCAGCTTAGCGACTAGCGGAAACACAGATACGCAGTATTTT; CDR3aa: CASSLATSGNTDTQYF
v_gene: TRBV5-1; abundance: once; j_gene: TRBJ2-7; d_gene: .; CDR3nt: TGCGCCAGCAGCTTGGCCGGTCTCCCACTCGACTTC; CDR3aa: CASSLAGLPLDF
v_gene: TRBV5-1; abundance: few; j_gene: TRBJ2-5; d_gene: .; CDR3nt: TGCGCCAGCAGCTTTAATGAGATGCAAGAGACCCAGTACTTC; CDR3aa: CASSFNEMQETQYF
v_gene: TRBV19; abundance: .; j_gene: TRBJ1-2; d_gene: TRBD1; CDR3nt: TGTGCCAGTAGGCCCGACAGGGCAGTACGTGGCTACACCTTC; CDR3aa: CASRPDRAVRGYTF
v_gene: TRBV6-6; abundance: .; j_gene: TRBJ1-5; d_gene: .; CDR3nt: TGTGCCAGCATCGGGCGGGGGGTAGATCAGCCCCAGCATTTT; CDR3aa: CASIGRGVDQPQHF
v_gene: TRBV5-1; abundance: once; j_gene: TRBJ2-7; d_gene: TRBD2; CDR3nt: TGCGCCAGCAGCTACCAGGGCGGGAGGGCCGCCTACGAGCAGTACTTC; CDR3aa: CASSYQGGRAAYEQYF
v_gene: TRBV5-4; abundance: .; j_gene: TRBJ1-1; d_gene: .; CDR3nt: TGTGCCAGCAGGATGGGTGCAGGGGCAAGGGGCACTGAAGCTTTCTTT; CDR3aa: CASRMGAGARGTEAFF
v_gene: TRBV2; abundance: once; j_gene: TRBJ1-3; d_gene: .; CDR3nt: TGTGCCAGCAGTAGTACTTACTCTGGAAACACCATATATTTT; CDR3aa: CASSSTYSGNTIYF
v_gene: TRBV7-3; abundance: .; j_gene: TRBJ2-1; d_gene: TRBD2; CDR3nt: TGTGCCAGCAGCTCAACTAGCGGGGGGTTTTACAATGAGCAGTTCTTC; CDR3aa: CASSSTSGGFYNEQFF
v_gene: TRBV27; abundance: .; j_gene: TRBJ2-2; d_gene: TRBD2; CDR3nt: TGTGCCAGCAGTTTATCAGGACTAGCGGGAGGCGGGGAGCTGTTTTTT; CDR3aa: CASSLSGLAGGGELFF
v_gene: TRBV15; abundance: .; j_gene: TRBJ2-3; d_gene: .; CDR3nt: TGTGCCACCAGCAGGAAGGACAGTAGGCAGTATTTT; CDR3aa: CATSRKDSRQYF
v_gene: TRBV18; abundance: .; j_gene: TRBJ1-3; d_gene: .; CDR3nt: TGTGCCAGCTCACGCGGGGTATCTGGAAACACCATATATTTT; CDR3aa: CASSRGVSGNTIYF
v_gene: TRBV6-1; abundance: .; j_gene: TRBJ2-7; d_gene: .; CDR3nt: TGTGCCAGCAGGCGGTACCAGGGATGGTACGAGCAGTACTTC; CDR3aa: CASRRYQGWYEQYF
v_gene: TRBV5-5; abundance: .; j_gene: TRBJ2-3; d_gene: .; CDR3nt: TGTGCCAGCAGCTTCGGGACACGCACAGATACGCAGTATTTT; CDR3aa: CASSFGTRTDTQYF
v_gene: TRBV7-8; abundance: once; j_gene: TRBJ1-4; d_gene: TRBD1; CDR3nt: TGTGCCAGCTCAAGTCTGGGACAGGGTGATGAAAAACTGTTTTTT; CDR3aa: CASSSLGQGDEKLFF
v_gene: TRBV1; abundance: once; j_gene: TRBJ2-3; d_gene: .; CDR3nt: TGCACCAGCAGCCCGACTAGCGGGGGCTCCCACGCCAACACAGATACGCAGTATTTT; CDR3aa: CTSSPTSGGSHANTDTQYF
v_gene: TRBV28; abundance: .; j_gene: TRBJ1-5; d_gene: TRBD1; CDR3nt: TGTGCCAGCAGTTTGTATCCGGGACAGGTCAATCAGCCCCAGCATTTT; CDR3aa: CASSLYPGQVNQPQHF
v_gene: TRBV6-5; abundance: .; j_gene: TRBJ1-1; d_gene: TRBD1; CDR3nt: TGTGTCAGCAGAATCTCAGGGGGTTACCGAGCTTTCTTT; CDR3aa: CVSRISGGYRAFF
v_gene: TRBV29-1; abundance: few; j_gene: TRBJ2-5; d_gene: .; CDR3nt: TGCAGCGTTGAGTCCGGGATTAGGGAGACCCAGTACTTC; CDR3aa: CSVESGIRETQYF